These 3 T cell receptor beta chains were all obtained from the same sample, sequenced in a study of T cell repertoires in cytomegalovirus infection. TCRdb re-analysed the reads in MiXCR, keeping a single row per CDR3 protein. The sample includes 200,000 or so distinct CDR3 sequences, about 39% of them seen just once. Their specific antigens are unknown. The starting material was CD8+ T cells from cultured PBMCs, obtained from culture after CMV antigen stimulation. Receptors were obtained from a human donor in good health (CMV status not recorded). Some clones in this sample may be carry-over from other donors' samples.

The chain links TRBV7-6 to TRBJ1-1; 8 bases align to TRBD1. CDR3 length equals 12 residues. The V gene end was trimmed by 0 bases and the J gene end by 11 bases; junction bases not matched to a gene: 2. In germline, CDR1 is SGHVS, CDR2 FNYEAQ. DNA for the CDR3: TGTGCCAGCAGCTTAGCAGACAGGGGCGCTTTCTTT. Protein sequence: CASSLADRGAFF.

This clonotype was picked up a small number of times. V usage is TRBV28 and J usage is TRBJ2-3, with TRBD2 as a possible D gene (7 bases). V lost 10 bases and J lost 4, with 27 bases in between. From germline, CDR1 is MDHEN and CDR2 SYDVKM. The CDR3 sequence is 17 residues long. CDR3 residues: CATHLAGVAKGADTQYF. As DNA, the CDR3 is TGTGCCACCCACCTGGCGGGAGTCGCCAAGGGGGCAGATACGCAGTATTTT.

The J gene is TRBJ2-3, the V gene TRBV28; 9 positions agree with TRBD2. Germline CDR1 reads MDHEN; CDR2 reads SYDVKM. Losses at the gene ends were 4 bases for V and 2 bases for J; bases not matched to a gene: 7. The CDR3 spans 16 residues. Here the CDR3 reads CASSSGREGDTDTQYF. The DNA for the CDR3 is TGTGCCAGCAGTTCTGGGCGGGAGGGGGACACAGATACGCAGTATTTT.